The T cell receptor (beta chain) described here comes from a study of graft-versus-host responses after intestinal transplantation. Study outcomes and limitations: Levels of circulating GvH clones at their peak were associated with early post-transplant HvG declines.

Germline-derived CDR1 and CDR2 are MDHEN and SYDVKM. V lost 2 bases and J lost 5, with 15 bases in between. CDR3 length: 16 residues. TCRdb's table, derived via immunoSEQ multiplex PCR, lists solely in-frame clones and lacks some. This table has 25,000 or so clones, 90% to 95% appearing once. Of note for this clone: Its specificity is unknown.

The specimen was PBMCs, collected 39 to 40 days after intestinal transplant. The chain recombines TRBV28 with TRBJ1-4; a possible D gene is TRBD1 (5 bases). This receptor was taken from a human patient who received an intestinal transplant, so some T cells may come from the graft donor. Written as DNA, the CDR3 is TGTGCCAGCAGTTTAATTTTGAACGGGGCGAATGAAAAACTGTTTTTT. Its translation is CASSLILNGANEKLFF.